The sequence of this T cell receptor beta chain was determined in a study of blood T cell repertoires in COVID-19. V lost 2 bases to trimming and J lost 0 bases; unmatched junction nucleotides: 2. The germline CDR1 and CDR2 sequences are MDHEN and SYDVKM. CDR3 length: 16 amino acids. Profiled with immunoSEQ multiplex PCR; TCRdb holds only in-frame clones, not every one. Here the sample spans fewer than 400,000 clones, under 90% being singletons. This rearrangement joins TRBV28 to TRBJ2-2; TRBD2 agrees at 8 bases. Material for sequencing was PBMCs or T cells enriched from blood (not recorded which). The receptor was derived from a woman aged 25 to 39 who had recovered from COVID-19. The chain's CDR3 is CASSLSGSANTGELFF. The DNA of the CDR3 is TGTGCCAGCAGTTTAAGCGGGAGTGCGAACACCGGGGAGCTGTTTTTT.